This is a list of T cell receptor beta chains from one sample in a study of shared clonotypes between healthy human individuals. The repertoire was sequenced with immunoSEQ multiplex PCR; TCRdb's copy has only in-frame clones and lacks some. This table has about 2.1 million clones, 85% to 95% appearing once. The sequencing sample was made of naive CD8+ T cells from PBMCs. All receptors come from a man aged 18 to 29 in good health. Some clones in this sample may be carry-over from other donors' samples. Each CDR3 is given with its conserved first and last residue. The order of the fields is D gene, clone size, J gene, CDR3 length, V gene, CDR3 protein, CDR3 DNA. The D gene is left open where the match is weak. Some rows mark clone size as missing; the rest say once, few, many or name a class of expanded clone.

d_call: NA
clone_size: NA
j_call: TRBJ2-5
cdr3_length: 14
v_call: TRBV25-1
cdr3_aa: CASSAAVYQETQYF
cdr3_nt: TGTGCCAGCAGTGCGGCGGTGTACCAAGAGACCCAGTACTTC

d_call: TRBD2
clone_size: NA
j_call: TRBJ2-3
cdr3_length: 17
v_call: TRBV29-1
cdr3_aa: CSVEDRFGLEVKDTQYF
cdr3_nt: TGCAGCGTTGAAGATCGGTTTGGACTAGAAGTGAAAGATACGCAGTATTTT

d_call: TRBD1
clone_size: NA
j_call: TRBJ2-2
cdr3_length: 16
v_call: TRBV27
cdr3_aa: CASSPGTGWTPGELFF
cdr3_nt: TGTGCCAGCAGTCCAGGGACAGGGTGGACACCGGGGGAGCTGTTTTTT

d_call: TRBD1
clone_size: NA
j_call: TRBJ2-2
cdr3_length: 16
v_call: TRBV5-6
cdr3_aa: CASSLPGQRNTGELFF
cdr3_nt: TGTGCCAGCAGCCTTCCGGGACAGAGGAACACCGGGGAGCTGTTTTTT

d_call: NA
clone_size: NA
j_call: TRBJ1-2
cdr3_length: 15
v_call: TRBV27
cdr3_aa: CASTPSWQNNYGYTF
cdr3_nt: TGTGCCAGCACCCCCAGTTGGCAGAATAACTATGGCTACACCTTC

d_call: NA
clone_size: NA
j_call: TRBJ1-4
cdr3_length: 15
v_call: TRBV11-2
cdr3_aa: CASSLTSGWSEKLFF
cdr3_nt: TGTGCCAGCAGCTTAACTTCTGGTTGGAGTGAAAAACTGTTTTTT

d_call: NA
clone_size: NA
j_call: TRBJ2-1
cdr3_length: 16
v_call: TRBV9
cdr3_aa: CASSVEEQGPYNEQFF
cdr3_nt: TGTGCCAGCAGCGTAGAGGAGCAGGGACCCTACAATGAGCAGTTCTTC

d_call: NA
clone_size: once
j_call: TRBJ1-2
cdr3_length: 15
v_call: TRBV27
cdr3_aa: CASSYSGHINYGYTF
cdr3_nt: TGTGCCAGCAGTTACTCGGGACATATTAACTATGGCTACACCTTC

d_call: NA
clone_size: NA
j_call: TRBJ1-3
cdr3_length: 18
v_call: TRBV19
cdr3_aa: CASKGGTLAQSSGNTIYF
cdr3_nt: TGTGCCAGTAAGGGAGGGACTCTTGCCCAAAGCTCTGGAAACACCATATATTTT

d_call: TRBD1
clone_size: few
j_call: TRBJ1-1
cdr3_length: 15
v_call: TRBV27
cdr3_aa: CASSAQTGVDDEAFF
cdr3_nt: TGTGCCAGCAGTGCCCAGACAGGGGTGGATGATGAAGCTTTCTTT

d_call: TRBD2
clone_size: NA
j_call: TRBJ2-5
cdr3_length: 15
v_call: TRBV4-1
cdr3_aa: CASRRLAGGGETQYF
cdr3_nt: TGCGCCAGCAGACGTCTAGCGGGAGGGGGAGAGACCCAGTACTTC

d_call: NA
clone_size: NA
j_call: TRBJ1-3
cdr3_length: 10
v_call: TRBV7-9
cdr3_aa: CASSGRVSDF
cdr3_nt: TGTGCCAGCAGCGGCCGGGTTTCCGATTTT

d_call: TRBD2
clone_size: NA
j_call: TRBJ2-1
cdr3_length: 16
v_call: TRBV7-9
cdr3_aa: CASRTSGSHRDNEQFF
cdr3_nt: TGTGCCAGCCGGACTAGCGGGAGCCACAGAGACAATGAGCAGTTCTTC

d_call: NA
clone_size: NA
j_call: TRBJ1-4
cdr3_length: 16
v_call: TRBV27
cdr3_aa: CASGQTRAHWGEKLFF
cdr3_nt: TGTGCCAGCGGCCAGACCAGAGCGCATTGGGGTGAAAAACTGTTTTTT